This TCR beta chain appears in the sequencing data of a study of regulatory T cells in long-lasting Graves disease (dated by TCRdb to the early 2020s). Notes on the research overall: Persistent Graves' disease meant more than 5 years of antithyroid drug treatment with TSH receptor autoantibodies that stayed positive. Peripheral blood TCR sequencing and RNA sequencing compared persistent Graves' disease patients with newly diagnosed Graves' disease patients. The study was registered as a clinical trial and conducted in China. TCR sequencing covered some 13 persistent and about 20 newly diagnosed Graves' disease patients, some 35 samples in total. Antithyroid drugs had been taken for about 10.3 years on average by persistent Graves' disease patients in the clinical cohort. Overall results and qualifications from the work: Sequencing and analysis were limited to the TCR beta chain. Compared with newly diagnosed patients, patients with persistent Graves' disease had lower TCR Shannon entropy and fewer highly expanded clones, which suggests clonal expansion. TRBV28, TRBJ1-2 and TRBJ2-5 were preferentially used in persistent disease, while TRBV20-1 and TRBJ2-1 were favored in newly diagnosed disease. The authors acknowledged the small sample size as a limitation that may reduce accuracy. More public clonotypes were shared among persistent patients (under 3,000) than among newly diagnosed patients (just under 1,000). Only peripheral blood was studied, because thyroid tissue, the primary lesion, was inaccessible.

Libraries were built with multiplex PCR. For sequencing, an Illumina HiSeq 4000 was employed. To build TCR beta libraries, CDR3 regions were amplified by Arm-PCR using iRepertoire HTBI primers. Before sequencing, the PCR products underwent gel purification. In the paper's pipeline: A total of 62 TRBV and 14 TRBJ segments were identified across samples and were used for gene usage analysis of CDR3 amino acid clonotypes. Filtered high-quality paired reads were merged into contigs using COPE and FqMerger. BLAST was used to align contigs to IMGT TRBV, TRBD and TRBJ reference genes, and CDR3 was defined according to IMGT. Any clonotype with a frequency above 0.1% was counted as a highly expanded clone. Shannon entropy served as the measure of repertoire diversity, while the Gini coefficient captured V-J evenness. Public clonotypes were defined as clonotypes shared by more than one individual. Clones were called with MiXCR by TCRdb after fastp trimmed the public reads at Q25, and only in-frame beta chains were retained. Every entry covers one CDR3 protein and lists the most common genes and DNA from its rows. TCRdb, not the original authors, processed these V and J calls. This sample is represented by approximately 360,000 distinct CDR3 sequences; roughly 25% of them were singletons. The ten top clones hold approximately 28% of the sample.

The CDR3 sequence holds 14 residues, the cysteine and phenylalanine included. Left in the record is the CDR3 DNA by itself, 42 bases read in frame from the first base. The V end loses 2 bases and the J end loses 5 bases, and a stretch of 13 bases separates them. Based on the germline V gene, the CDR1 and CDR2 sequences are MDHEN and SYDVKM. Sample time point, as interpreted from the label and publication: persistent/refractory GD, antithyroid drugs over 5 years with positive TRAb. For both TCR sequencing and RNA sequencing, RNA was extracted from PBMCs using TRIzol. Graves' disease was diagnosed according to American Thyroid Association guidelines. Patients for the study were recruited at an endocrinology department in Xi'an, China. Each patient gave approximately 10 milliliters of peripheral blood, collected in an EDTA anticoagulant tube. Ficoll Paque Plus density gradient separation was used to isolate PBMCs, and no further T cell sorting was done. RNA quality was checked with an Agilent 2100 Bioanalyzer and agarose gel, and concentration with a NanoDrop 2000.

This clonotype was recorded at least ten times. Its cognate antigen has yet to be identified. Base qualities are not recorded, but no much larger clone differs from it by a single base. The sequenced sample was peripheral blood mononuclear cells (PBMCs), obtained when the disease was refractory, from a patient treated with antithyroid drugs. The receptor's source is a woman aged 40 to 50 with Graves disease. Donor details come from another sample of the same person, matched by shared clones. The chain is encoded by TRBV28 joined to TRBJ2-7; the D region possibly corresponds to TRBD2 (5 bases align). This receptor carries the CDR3 CASSLPGTGNEQYF. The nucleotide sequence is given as TGTGCCAGCAGTTTACCAGGAACGGGGAACGAGCAGTACTTC.